A single sample gave rise to the 31 T cell receptor beta chains below, sequenced in a study of PD-1 blockade in classical Hodgkin lymphoma (dated by TCRdb to about 2020). The intended sense of this specimen's time point label: newly diagnosed, previously untreated cHL patient sample. CD4+ T cells were purified from thawed PBMCs by magnetic negative selection with a Miltenyi CD4+ T cell isolation kit. Receptor amplification or capture employed the immunoSEQ multiplex PCR assay. TCRdb re-hosts the immuneACCESS table, in-frame sequences only. Its copies lack some clones; in the studies checked, an unresolved V gene accounts for under half of them, and the cause for the rest is not known. The sample table holds about 23,000 clones, of which roughly nine tenths were seen once. The ten most abundant clones make up around 0.4% of the sample. Sequencing input: CD4+ T cells from blood. The receptors derive from a human donor with classical Hodgkin lymphoma.

The V gene is TRBV5-5, the J gene TRBJ1-2; D is uncertain. Germline V gives CDR1 SGHKS, CDR2 YYEKEE (reference sequence). The CDR3 is 15 amino acids. V lost 0 bases and J 2 bases, leaving 11 bases between the germline ends. The CDR3, as DNA: TGTGCCAGCAGCTTGGGGCCGAATCAGAACTATGGCTACACCTTC. As protein: CASSLGPNQNYGYTF.

The gene calls are TRBV6-1 and TRBJ2-1; D unresolved. Germline V lookup: CDR1 MNHNS, CDR2 SASEGT. The CDR3 extends over 15 amino acids. Trimming pared 4 bases from V and 1 base from J, leaving 11 bases between. CDR3: CASSGDWGSYNEQFF. The CDR3 DNA reads TGTGCCAGCAGTGGAGATTGGGGTTCCTACAATGAGCAGTTCTTC.

The chain combines TRBV28 with TRBJ2-6, with D perhaps TRBD2 (5 bases). Trimming removed 6 bases at V and 1 base at J, with 16 bases between. There are 17 residues in the CDR3. CDR1 is MDHEN, CDR2 SYDVKM, per germline. The CDR3 sequence: CASSSGVGSSGANVLTF. CDR3 DNA sequence: TGTGCCAGCAGCTCCGGGGTGGGGAGTTCTGGGGCCAACGTCCTGACTTTC.

This chain uses TRBV5-6 with TRBJ2-7; D might be TRBD1 or TRBD2, each matching 5 bases. V was cut by 2 bases and J by 5 bases, with 17 bases left in between. The CDR3 length is 15 residues. Per the germline V gene, CDR1 is SGHDT and CDR2 is YYEEEE. This CDR3 reads CASSLPGPGDHEQYF. CDR3 DNA: TGTGCCAGCAGCTTACCGGGACCTGGGGACCACGAGCAGTACTTC.

In this sample, this clone turned up a few times. The J gene is TRBJ1-6, the V gene TRBV19; weak D call: TRBD1 (6 bases). The V end was cut by 5 bases, the J end by 8 bases, with 16 bases between. From germline, CDR1 is LNHDA and CDR2 SQIVND (reference sequence). This CDR3 region has 15 residues. CDR3 in amino acids: CASSPQGVWYSPLHF. The CDR3 nucleotides are TGTGCCAGTAGTCCACAGGGTGTTTGGTATTCACCCCTCCACTTT.

Turning to this clone: A read error may account for a junction end that differs from germline. This rearrangement joins TRBV7-9 to TRBJ1-5, with D unclear. Germline CDR1 SEHNR, CDR2 FQNEAQ (reference sequence). The CDR3 extends over 14 amino acids. The CDR3 loop reads CASSPFVSNQPQHF. CDR3 nucleotides: TGCGCCAGCAGCCCCTTCGTAAGCAATCAGCCCCAGCATTTT.

DNA for the CDR3: TGTGCCAGCAGCTTGGTCCCTAGCACGGCCAAAAACATTCAGTACTTC. Translation: CASSLVPSTAKNIQYF. V is TRBV5-4 and J is TRBJ2-4; TRBD2 might be the D (5 bases). The CDR3 spans 16 residues. V dropped 0 bases and J dropped 1 base, with 11 bases sitting between them. Germline CDR1 reads SGHNT; CDR2 reads YYREEE (reference sequence).

The V and J genes are TRBV9 and TRBJ2-1, with TRBD2 identical over 15 bases. Germline lookup yields CDR1 SGDLS and CDR2 YYNGEE. Trimming cost V 4 bases and J 4 bases; bases outside gene matches: 9. This CDR3 spans 18 amino acids. CDR3 residues: CASSPRTSGGVSYNEQFF. The CDR3 nucleotides read TGTGCCAGCAGCCCGAGGACTAGCGGGGGGGTGTCGTACAATGAGCAGTTCTTC. Full variable domain (remainder filled in from reference TRBV9 and TRBJ2-1): DSGVTQTPKHLITATGQRVTLRCSPRSGDLSVYWYQQSLDQGLQFLIQYYNGEERAKGNILERFSAQQFPDLHSELNLSSLELGDSALYFCASSPRTSGGVSYNEQFFGPGTRLTVL.

The chain carries TRBV5-5 and TRBJ1-2; tentatively, D is TRBD1 (5 bases). V dropped 4 bases and J dropped 4 bases, with 17 bases sitting between them. The CDR3 spans 15 residues. CDR1 and CDR2 (germline): SGHKS, YYEKEE (reference sequence). DNA of the CDR3: TGTGCCAGCAGCGCAGACAGCCTCAACCGCTATGGCTACACCTTC. This encodes CASSADSLNRYGYTF.

This rearrangement joins TRBV5-5 to TRBJ2-5, with TRBD1 matching over 9 bases. After removal of 4 bases from V and 2 bases from J, the junction contained 0 bases not matched to a gene. This CDR3 region has 13 residues. Germline V gene lookup returns CDR1 SGHKS and CDR2 YYEKEE (reference sequence). The CDR3, as DNA: TGTGCCAGCAGCGGGACAGGGCAAGAGACCCAGTACTTC. As protein: CASSGTGQETQYF.

V usage is TRBV5-5 and J usage is TRBJ2-3, with D maybe TRBD2 (5 bases). V was pared by 2 bases and J by 1 base, with 8 bases between. Germline V gene data show CDR1 as SGHKS and CDR2 as YYEKEE (reference sequence). The CDR3 contains 14 residues. The CDR3 DNA is TGTGCCAGCAGCTTCCGACTACGCACAGATACGCAGTATTTT. This translates into CASSFRLRTDTQYF.

This clone was recorded once. The chain is built from TRBV4-3 and TRBJ2-2, with 7 bases identical to TRBD2. The CDR3 contains 14 residues. V was pared by 3 bases and J by 5 bases, with 3 bases of the junction left unmatched. Germline values: CDR1 LGHNA, CDR2 YSLEER. Written as DNA, the CDR3 is TGCGCCAGCAGCCAGGACGGGGGGACCGGGGAGCTGTTTTTT. Amino acids: CASSQDGGTGELFF.

This clone appeared once. The rearrangement links TRBV27 to TRBJ2-5; D possibly corresponds to TRBD2 (6 bases). The V gene's germline CDR1 is MNHEY and CDR2 SMNVEV (reference sequence). V lost 3 bases, J lost 4 bases, and 9 bases lay in between. The CDR3 runs to 13 residues. CDR3 sequence (DNA): TGTGCCAGCAGTTTGCGGGGCGTAGAGACCCAGTACTTC. Encoded protein: CASSLRGVETQYF.

The chain recombines TRBV4-1 with TRBJ2-7; D is unresolved. CDR3 size: 14 residues. Per germline, CDR1 MGHRA and CDR2 YSYEKL. The V end lost 1 base, the J end lost 7 bases, and 14 bases lay between the germline ends. CDR3 amino acids: CASSQGLGPGEQYF. The DNA for the CDR3 is TGCGCCAGCAGCCAAGGGCTAGGCCCGGGTGAGCAGTACTTC.

The chain combines TRBV5-5 with TRBJ1-1; D unresolved. The V gene's germline CDR1 is SGHKS and CDR2 YYEKEE (reference sequence). The CDR3 spans 14 residues. Trimming shortened V by 0 bases and J by 12 bases, and 18 bases separated the two germline ends. The CDR3 DNA reads as TGTGCCAGCAGCTTGGAGGTGACATTGGAGGTAACTTTCTTT. Translated, it gives CASSLEVTLEVTFF.

This clone was counted between two and nine times. The chain uses TRBV29-1 and TRBJ1-5; TRBD1 matches at 9 bases. The junction had 5 bases not matched to a gene; V was cut back by 4 bases and J by 4 bases. From germline, CDR1 is SQVTM and CDR2 ANQGSEA. The CDR3 has 14 residues. The CDR3 loop is CSVAIGQGNQPQHF. CDR3 in DNA: TGCAGCGTTGCGATCGGACAGGGGAATCAGCCCCAGCATTTT.

This clone was recorded only once. The rearrangement joins TRBV2 to TRBJ1-5; D is unresolved. The CDR3 is 14 amino acids. CDR1 and CDR2 from the germline V gene are SNHLY and FYNNEI. V shed 5 bases and J shed 1 base, with 9 bases lying between them. This chain's CDR3 is CASSTDGSNQPQHF. CDR3 in DNA: TGTGCCAGCAGTACCGACGGCAGCAATCAGCCCCAGCATTTT.

V usage is TRBV7-2 and J usage is TRBJ2-2, with D possibly being TRBD2 (6 bases). The CDR3 contains 16 residues. Trimming took 8 bases from V and 0 from J, leaving 16 bases between them. Per germline, CDR1 SGHTA and CDR2 FQGNSA. CDR3 sequence: CASSNLPSANTGELFF. CDR3 sequence (DNA): TGTGCCAGCTCTAACCTTCCTAGCGCGAACACCGGGGAGCTGTTTTTT.

This rearrangement joins TRBV7-2 to TRBJ2-7; tentatively, D is TRBD2 (6 bases). The CDR3 is 15 residues long. Trimming pared 5 bases from V and 2 bases from J, leaving 16 bases between. CDR1 and CDR2 from the germline V gene are SGHTA and FQGNSA. This CDR3 reads CASSPGSPLTYEQYF. The CDR3 bases are TGTGCCAGCAGCCCCGGGAGTCCTTTAACCTACGAGCAGTACTTC.

Only a few counts were recorded for this clone. The V gene is TRBV9, the J gene TRBJ1-2, with 9 bases that match TRBD1. The CDR3 has 14 amino acids. The V and J ends lost 0 bases and 4 bases, in that order; junction bases with no gene match: 1. Per germline, CDR1 SGDLS and CDR2 YYNGEE. CDR3 in DNA: TGTGCCAGCAGCGTAGCGGGACAGGGCTATGGCTACACCTTC. It is translated as CASSVAGQGYGYTF. Looking up the rest from reference TRBV9 and TRBJ1-2 gives the full variable domain: DSGVTQTPKHLITATGQRVTLRCSPRSGDLSVYWYQQSLDQGLQFLIQYYNGEERAKGNILERFSAQQFPDLHSELNLSSLELGDSALYFCASSVAGQGYGYTFGSGTRLTVV.

The chain joins TRBV28 to TRBJ1-5, with D hard to call. There are 16 residues in the CDR3. The V end was cut by 2 bases, the J end by 0 bases, with 11 bases between. Per germline, CDR1 MDHEN and CDR2 SYDVKM. The chain's CDR3 is CASSLRPYYSNQPQHF. DNA for the CDR3: TGTGCCAGCAGTTTAAGGCCGTATTATAGCAATCAGCCCCAGCATTTT.

V usage is TRBV30 and J usage is TRBJ2-3; TRBD2 matches at 11 bases. The germline gives CDR1 GTSNPN, CDR2 SVGIG (reference sequence). CDR3 length: 14 residues. V lost 5 bases, J lost 4 bases, and 5 bases stayed unmatched. The CDR3 loop is CAWALAGGADTQYF. DNA for the CDR3: TGTGCCTGGGCATTAGCGGGGGGGGCAGATACGCAGTATTTT.

The chain links TRBV7-9 to TRBJ2-7; TRBD1 might be the D (5 bases). This CDR3 is built from 13 residues. The germline CDR1 and CDR2 sequences are SEHNR and FQNEAQ (reference sequence). Trimming pared 5 bases from V and 1 base from J, leaving 9 bases between. Here the CDR3 DNA reads TGTGCCAGCAGCCCCCCAGGGTCCTACGAGCAGTACTTC. This encodes CASSPPGSYEQYF.

The gene calls are TRBV5-1 and TRBJ2-6; D is perhaps TRBD1 (6 bases). V dropped 4 bases and J dropped 4 bases, with 12 bases sitting between them. The CDR3 consists of 15 residues. Germline values: CDR1 SGHRS, CDR2 YFSETQ. The chain's CDR3 is CASSSTGPGANVLTF. The CDR3 region has the DNA TGCGCCAGCAGCAGCACAGGGCCAGGGGCCAACGTCCTGACTTTC. The full variable domain, with the rest looked up from reference TRBV5-1 and TRBJ2-6, is KAGVTQTPRYLIKTRGQQVTLSCSPISGHRSVSWYQQTPGQGLQFLFEYFSETQRNKGNFPGRFSGRQFSNSRSEMNVSTLELGDSALYLCASSSTGPGANVLTFGAGSRLTVL.

The chain combines TRBV2 with TRBJ2-1; 8 bases fit TRBD2. The V and J ends lost 8 bases and 9 bases, in that order; junction bases with no gene match: 15. Germline V gene data show CDR1 as SNHLY and CDR2 as FYNNEI. The CDR3 runs to 15 residues. The CDR3 nucleotides read TGTGCCAGCCCCCGGGCTGGGACTAGGAGGGGTGAGCAGTTCTTC. This translates into CASPRAGTRRGEQFF.

The chain is built from TRBV28 and TRBJ1-1; TRBD1 aligns across 9 bases. Germline CDR1 reads MDHEN; CDR2 reads SYDVKM. This CDR3 is built from 14 residues. V lost 6 bases, J lost 6 bases, and 8 bases stayed unmatched. CDR3 sequence: CASSYDRGFAEAFF. The CDR3 DNA reads as TGTGCCAGCAGCTACGACAGGGGGTTTGCTGAAGCTTTCTTT.

The chain links TRBV6-5 to TRBJ2-5; no firm D call. CDR3 length: 13 residues. Between the trimmed V and J ends, which lost 6 bases and 5 bases, there was a span of 13 bases. The germline CDR1 and CDR2 sequences are MNHEY and SVGAGI. CDR3 DNA: TGTGCCAGCAGCCCACTTACCTGGGAGACCCAGTACTTC. This sequence encodes CASSPLTWETQYF.

The chain joins TRBV7-9 to TRBJ1-2; 7 bases line up with TRBD1. The CDR3 length is 16 residues. V was pared by 5 bases and J by 6 bases, with 15 bases of the junction left unmatched. Germline V lookup: CDR1 SEHNR, CDR2 FQNEAQ (reference sequence). The CDR3 DNA reads as TGTGCCAGCAGCCAAGCCAAGACAGGGAAGAAGGATGGCTACACCTTC. This encodes CASSQAKTGKKDGYTF. The full variable domain, completed using reference TRBV7-9 and TRBJ1-2, is DTGVSQNPRHKITKRGQNVTFRCDPISEHNRLYWYRQTLGQGPEFLTYFQNEAQLEKSRLLSDRFSAERPKGSFSTLEIQRTEQGDSAMYLCASSQAKTGKKDGYTFGSGTRLTVV.

The DNA for the CDR3 is TGTGCCAGCAGTGAAAGTTTGTACAGCCCCGGGGAGCTGTTTTTT. Its protein product is CASSESLYSPGELFF. The J gene is TRBJ2-2, the V gene TRBV2; D not certain. The germline V gene encodes CDR1 SNHLY and CDR2 FYNNEI. This CDR3 has 15 amino acids. Trimming pared 2 bases from V and 6 bases from J, leaving 13 bases between. The entire variable domain, with the rest obtained from reference TRBV2 and TRBJ2-2, is as follows: EPEVTQTPSHQVTQMGQEVILRCVPISNHLYFYWYRQILGQKVEFLVSFYNNEISEKSEIFDDQFSVERPDGSNFTLKIRSTKLEDSAMYFCASSESLYSPGELFFGEGSRLTVL.

The chain combines TRBV9 with TRBJ2-3; D may match TRBD1 or TRBD2 (5 bases each). Trimming pared 0 bases from V and 2 bases from J, leaving 10 bases between. The CDR3 spans 15 residues. Germline V lookup: CDR1 SGDLS, CDR2 YYNGEE. The DNA of the CDR3 is TGTGCCAGCAGCGTAGTCGGGACCACCACAGATACGCAGTATTTT. Its translation: CASSVVGTTTDTQYF.

This rearrangement joins TRBV7-2 to TRBJ1-2; 7 bases are a match to TRBD1. This CDR3 comprises 14 residues. Germline lookup yields CDR1 SGHTA and CDR2 FQGNSA. The V and J ends lost 5 bases and 2 bases, in that order; junction bases with no gene match: 5. The CDR3 DNA sequence: TGTGCCAGCAGCAGGGACAGACAAAACTATGGCTACACCTTC. This translates into CASSRDRQNYGYTF.